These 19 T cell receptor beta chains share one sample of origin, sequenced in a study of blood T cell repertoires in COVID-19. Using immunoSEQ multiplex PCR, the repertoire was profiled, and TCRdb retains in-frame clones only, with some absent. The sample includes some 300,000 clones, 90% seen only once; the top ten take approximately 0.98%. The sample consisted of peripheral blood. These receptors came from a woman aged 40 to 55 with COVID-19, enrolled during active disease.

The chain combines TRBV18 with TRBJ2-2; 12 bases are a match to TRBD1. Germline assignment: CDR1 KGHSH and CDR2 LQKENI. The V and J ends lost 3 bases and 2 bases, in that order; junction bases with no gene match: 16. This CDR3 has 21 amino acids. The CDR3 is CASSPSGQGAPQAPNTGELFF. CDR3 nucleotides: TGTGCCAGCTCACCCTCGGGACAGGGGGCTCCCCAGGCCCCAAACACCGGGGAGCTGTTTTTT.

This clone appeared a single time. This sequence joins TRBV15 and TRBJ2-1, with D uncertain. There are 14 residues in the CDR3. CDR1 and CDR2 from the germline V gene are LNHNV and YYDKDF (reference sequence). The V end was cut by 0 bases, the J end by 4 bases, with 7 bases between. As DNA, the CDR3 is TGTGCCACCAGCAGAGATACACAGTACAATGAGCAGTTCTTC. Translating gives CATSRDTQYNEQFF.

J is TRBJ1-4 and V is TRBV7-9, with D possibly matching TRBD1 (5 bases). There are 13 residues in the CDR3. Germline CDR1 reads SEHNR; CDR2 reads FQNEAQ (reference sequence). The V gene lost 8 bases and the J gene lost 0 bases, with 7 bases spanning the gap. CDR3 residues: CASSGTTNEKLFF. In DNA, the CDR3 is TGTGCCAGCTCAGGGACAACTAATGAAAAACTGTTTTTT.

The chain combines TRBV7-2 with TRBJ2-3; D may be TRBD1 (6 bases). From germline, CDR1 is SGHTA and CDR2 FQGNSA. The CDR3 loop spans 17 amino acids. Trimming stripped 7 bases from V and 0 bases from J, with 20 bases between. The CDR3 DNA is TGTGCCAGCAACCCCTACAGGGCCTTGCCTAGCACAGATACGCAGTATTTT. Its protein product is CASNPYRALPSTDTQYF.

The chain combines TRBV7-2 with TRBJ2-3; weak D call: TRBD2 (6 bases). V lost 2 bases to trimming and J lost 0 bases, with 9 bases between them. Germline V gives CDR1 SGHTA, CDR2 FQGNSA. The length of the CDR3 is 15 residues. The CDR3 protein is CASSLFGGSTDTQYF. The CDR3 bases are TGTGCCAGCAGCTTATTCGGGGGTAGCACAGATACGCAGTATTTT.

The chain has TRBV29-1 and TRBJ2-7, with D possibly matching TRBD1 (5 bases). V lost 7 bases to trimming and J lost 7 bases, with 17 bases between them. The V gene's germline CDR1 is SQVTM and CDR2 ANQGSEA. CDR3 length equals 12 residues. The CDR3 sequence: CSGGHPNGEQYF. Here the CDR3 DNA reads TGCAGCGGCGGACACCCCAACGGGGAGCAGTACTTC.

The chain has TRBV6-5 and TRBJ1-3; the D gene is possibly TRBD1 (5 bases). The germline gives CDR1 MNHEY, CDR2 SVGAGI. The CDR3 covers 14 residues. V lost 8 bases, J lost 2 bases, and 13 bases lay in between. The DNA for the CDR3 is TGTGCCAGCCCCTCAGGGAATCCTGGAAACACCATATATTTT. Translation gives CASPSGNPGNTIYF.

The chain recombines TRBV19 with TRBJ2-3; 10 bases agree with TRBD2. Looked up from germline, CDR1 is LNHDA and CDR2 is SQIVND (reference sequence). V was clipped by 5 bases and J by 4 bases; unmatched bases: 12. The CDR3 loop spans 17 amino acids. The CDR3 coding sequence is TGTGCCAGTAGTCTGCCGCTAGCGGGGGCTTTCTCAGATACGCAGTATTTT. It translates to CASSLPLAGAFSDTQYF.

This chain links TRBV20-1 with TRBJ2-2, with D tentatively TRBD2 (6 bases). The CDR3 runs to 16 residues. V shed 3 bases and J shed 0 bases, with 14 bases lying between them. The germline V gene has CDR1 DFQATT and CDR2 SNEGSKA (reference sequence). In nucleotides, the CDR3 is TGCAGTGCTAGTAATCGGGAGACCCCGAACACCGGGGAGCTGTTTTTT. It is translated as CSASNRETPNTGELFF.

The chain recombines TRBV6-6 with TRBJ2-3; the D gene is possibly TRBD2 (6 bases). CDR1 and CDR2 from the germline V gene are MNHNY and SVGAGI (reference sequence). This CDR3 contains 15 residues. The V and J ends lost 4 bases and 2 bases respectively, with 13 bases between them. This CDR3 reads CASSSPTRNTDTQYF. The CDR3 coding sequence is TGTGCCAGCAGTTCCCCGACTAGGAACACAGATACGCAGTATTTT.

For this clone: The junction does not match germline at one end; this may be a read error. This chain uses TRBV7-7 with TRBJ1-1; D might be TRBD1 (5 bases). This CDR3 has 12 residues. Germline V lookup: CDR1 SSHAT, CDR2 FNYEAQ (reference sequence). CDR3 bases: TGCGCTAGCAGAGGGGTGAACACTGAAGCTTTCTTT. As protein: CASRGVNTEAFF.

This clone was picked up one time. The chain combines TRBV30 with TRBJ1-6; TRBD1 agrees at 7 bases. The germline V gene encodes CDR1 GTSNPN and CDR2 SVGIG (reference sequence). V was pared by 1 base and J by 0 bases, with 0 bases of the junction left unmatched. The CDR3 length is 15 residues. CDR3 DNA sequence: TGTGCCTGGAGTGACAGGGGCTCCTATAATTCACCCCTCCACTTT. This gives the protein CAWSDRGSYNSPLHF.

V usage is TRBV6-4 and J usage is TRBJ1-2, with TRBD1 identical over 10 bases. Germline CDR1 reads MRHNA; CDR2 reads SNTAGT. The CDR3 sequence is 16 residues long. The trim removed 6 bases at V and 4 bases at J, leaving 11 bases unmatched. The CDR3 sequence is CASSPTPTGGRYGYTF. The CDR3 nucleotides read TGTGCCAGCAGCCCGACCCCGACAGGGGGCCGCTATGGCTACACCTTC.

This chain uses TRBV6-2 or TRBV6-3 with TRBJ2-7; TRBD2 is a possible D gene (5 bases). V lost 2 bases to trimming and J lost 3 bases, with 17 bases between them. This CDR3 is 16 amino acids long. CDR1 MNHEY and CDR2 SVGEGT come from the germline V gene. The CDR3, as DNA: TGTGCCAGCAGTTACCCCGGACTGACTGGTCTCTACGAGCAGTACTTC. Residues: CASSYPGLTGLYEQYF.

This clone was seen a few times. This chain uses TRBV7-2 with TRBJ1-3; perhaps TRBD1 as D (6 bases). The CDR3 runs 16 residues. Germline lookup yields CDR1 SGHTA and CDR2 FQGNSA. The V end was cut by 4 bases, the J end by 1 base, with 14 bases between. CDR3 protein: CASSSERTGSGNTIYF. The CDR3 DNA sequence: TGTGCCAGCAGCTCCGAAAGAACAGGGTCTGGAAACACCATATATTTT.

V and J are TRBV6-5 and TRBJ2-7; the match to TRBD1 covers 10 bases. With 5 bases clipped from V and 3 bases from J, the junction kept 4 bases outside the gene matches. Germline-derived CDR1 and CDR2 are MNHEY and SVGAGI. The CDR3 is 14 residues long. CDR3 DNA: TGTGCCAGCAGTCGGACAGGGGGGATCTACGAGCAGTACTTC. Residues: CASSRTGGIYEQYF.

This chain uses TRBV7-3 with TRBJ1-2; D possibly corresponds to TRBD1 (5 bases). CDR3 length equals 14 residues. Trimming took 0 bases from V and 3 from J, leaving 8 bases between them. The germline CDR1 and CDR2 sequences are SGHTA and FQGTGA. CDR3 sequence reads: CASSLTGGDYGYTF. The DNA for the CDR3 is TGTGCCAGCAGCTTAACGGGAGGGGACTATGGCTACACCTTC.

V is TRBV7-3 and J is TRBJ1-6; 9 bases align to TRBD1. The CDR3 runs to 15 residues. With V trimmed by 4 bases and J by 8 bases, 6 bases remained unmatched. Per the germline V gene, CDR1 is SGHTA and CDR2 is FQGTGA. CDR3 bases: TGTGCCAGCAGCTCTTGGACAGGGGTGCATTCACCCCTCCACTTT. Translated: CASSSWTGVHSPLHF.

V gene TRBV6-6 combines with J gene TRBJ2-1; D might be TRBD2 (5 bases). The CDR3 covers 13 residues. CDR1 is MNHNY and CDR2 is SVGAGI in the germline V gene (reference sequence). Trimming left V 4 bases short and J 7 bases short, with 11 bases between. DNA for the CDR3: TGTGCCAGCAGTTTCACGGGGTTTAATGAGCAGTTCTTC. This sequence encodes CASSFTGFNEQFF.